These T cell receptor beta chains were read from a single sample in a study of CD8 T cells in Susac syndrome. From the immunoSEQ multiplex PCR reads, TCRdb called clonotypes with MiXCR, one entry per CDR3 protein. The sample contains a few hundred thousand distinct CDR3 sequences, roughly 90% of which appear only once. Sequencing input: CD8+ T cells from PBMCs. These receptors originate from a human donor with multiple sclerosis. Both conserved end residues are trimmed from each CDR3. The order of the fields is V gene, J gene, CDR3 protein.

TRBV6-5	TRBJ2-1	ASSVQGSYNEQF
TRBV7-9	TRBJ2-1	APEGLRTNEQF
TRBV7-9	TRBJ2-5	ASSLVAGNQETQY
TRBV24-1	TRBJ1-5	ATSDLHSDRENSNQPQH
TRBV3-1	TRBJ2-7	ASSHIEGTGAYEQY
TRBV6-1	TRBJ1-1	ASSAFAGLGYTEAF
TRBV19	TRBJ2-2	ASSISGTGELF
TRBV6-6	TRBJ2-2	ASSYAGELF
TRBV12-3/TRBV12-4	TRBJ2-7	ASSPIFQPYEQY
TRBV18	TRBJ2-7	ASSPLGHEQY
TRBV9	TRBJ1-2	ASSPNRDGYT
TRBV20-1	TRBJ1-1	SALQGNTEAF
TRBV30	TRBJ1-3	AWSQGEDLHTIY
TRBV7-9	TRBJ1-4	ASSAANEKLF
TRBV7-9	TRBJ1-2	ASSPQTGLYGYT
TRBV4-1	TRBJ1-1	ASTNDLSGAEAF
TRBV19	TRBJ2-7	ASSPTGYHEQY
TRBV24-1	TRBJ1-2	ATSDGGTDYGYT
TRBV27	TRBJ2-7	ASSLLPEAEQY
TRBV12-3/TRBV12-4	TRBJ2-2	ASSSSGELF
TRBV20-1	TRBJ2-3	SARESLLLGDTQY
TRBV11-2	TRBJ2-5	ASSLESAEQETQY
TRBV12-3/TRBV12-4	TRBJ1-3	ASRWYSGNTIY
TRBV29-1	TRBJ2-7	SVQGGQSYSYEQY
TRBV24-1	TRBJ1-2	ATSDGQLYGYT
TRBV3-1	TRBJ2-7	ASSQEFSGSYEQY
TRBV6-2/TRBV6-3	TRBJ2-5	ASSYSRDLDRGRRETQY
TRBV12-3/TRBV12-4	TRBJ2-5	ASSSGTSGTTGETQY
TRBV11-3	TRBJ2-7	ASSSWTDGQY
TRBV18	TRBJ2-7	ASSPAEGQGVDEQY
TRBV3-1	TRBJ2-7	ASSHVGQGEYEQY
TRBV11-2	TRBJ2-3	ASSSITDTQY
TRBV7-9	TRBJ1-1	ASSLVVGNTEAF
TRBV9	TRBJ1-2	ASSPKTGWMDYT
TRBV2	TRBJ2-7	ASLQGRVPSYEQY
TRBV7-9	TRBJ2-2	ASSLVLTGELF
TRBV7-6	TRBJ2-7	ASSSGGGISYEQY
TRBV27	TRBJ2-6	ASSLIGASGANVLT
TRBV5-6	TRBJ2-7	ASSLRLAGYEQY
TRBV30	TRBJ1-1	AWTDGDRAF
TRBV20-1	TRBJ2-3	SASGRILDTQY
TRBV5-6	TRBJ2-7	ASSLQHGWSYEQY
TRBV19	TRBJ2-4	ASSSWGQGTKNIQY
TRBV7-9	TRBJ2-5	ASSGLFGETQY
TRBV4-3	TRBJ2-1	ASSQVLGGSYNEQF
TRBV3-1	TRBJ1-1	ASSQEGPDSLNTEAF
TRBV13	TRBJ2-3	ASSPGLAGVEDTQY
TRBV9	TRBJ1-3	ASSARQPGSSGNTIY
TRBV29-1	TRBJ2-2	SVGRAGGTGELF
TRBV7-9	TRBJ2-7	ASSFPPGTGTYEQY
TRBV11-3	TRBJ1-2	ASTGERYGYT
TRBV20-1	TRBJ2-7	SAEGLANQY
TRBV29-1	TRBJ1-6	SVKDSYNSPLH
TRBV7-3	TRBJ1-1	ASSSGPPDTEAF
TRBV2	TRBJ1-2	ASSEASVNGYT
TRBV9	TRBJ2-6	ASSGSRRELNVLT
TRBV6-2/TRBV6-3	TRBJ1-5	ASSYYMINQPQH
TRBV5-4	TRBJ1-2	ASSQGGSGYT
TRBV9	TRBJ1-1	ASSVGVGSNTEAF